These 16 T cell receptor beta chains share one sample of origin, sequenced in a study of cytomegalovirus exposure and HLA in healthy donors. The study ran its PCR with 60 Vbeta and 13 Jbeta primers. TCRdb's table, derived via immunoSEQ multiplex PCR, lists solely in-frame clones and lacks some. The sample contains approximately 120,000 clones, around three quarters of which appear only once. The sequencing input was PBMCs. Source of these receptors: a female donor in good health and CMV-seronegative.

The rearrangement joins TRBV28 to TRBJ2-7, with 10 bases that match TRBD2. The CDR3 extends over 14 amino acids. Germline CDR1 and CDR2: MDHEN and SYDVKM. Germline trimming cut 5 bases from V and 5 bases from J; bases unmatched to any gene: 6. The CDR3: CASSPSGGRNEQYF. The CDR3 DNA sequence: TGTGCCAGCAGTCCTAGCGGGGGTCGAAACGAGCAGTACTTC.

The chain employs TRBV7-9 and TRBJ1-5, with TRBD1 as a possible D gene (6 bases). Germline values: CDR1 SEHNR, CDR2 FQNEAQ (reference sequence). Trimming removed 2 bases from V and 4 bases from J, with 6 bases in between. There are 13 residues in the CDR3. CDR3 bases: TGTGCCAGCAGCTTACAGGGGAATCAGCCCCAGCATTTT. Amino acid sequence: CASSLQGNQPQHF.

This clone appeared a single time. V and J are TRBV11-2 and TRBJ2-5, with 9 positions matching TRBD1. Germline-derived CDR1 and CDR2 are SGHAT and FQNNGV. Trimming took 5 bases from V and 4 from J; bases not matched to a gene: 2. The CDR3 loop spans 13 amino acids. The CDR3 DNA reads TGTGCCAGCAGCAAGGACAGGGGAGAGACCCAGTACTTC. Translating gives CASSKDRGETQYF.

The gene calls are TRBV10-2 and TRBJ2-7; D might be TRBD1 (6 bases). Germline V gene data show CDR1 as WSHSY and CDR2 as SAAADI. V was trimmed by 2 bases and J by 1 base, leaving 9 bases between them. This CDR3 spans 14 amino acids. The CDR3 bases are TGCGCCAGCAGTGAGGGACAGAAGTCCTACGAGCAGTACTTC. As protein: CASSEGQKSYEQYF.

In DNA form, the CDR3 reads TGTGCCAGCAGCTTCGGACTAGCGGGAACAGATACGCAGTATTTT. It encodes CASSFGLAGTDTQYF. V usage is TRBV11-3 and J usage is TRBJ2-3; 12 bases agree with TRBD2. Looked up from germline, CDR1 is SGHNT and CDR2 is YENEEA. The CDR3 covers 15 residues. V shed 3 bases and J 3 bases; nucleotides not matched to a gene: 1.

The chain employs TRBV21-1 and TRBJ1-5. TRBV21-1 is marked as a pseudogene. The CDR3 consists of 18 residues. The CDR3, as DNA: TGTGCCAGCAGCACCCCCCCAGATGGAGTGAAGCCGGATCAGCCCCAGCATTTT. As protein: CASSTPPDGVKPDQPQHF.

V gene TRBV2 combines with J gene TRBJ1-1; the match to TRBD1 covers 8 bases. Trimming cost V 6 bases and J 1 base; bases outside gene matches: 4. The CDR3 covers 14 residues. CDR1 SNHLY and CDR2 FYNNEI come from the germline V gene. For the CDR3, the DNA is TGTGCCAGCAGGGACAGGGCGTCGAACACTGAAGCTTTCTTT. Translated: CASRDRASNTEAFF.

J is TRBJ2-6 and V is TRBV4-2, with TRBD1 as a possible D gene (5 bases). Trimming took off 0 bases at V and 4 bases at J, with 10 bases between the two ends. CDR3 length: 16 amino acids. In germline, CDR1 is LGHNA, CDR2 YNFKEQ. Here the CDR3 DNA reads TGTGCCAGCAGCCAAGACAGGGTTCTGGGGGCCAACGTCCTGACTTTC. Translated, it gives CASSQDRVLGANVLTF.

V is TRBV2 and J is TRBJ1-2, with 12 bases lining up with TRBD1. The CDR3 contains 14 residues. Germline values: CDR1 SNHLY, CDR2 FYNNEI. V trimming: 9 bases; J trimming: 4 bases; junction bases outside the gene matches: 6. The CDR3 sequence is CASPGTGGGYGYTF. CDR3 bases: TGTGCCAGTCCCGGGACAGGGGGCGGCTATGGCTACACCTTC.

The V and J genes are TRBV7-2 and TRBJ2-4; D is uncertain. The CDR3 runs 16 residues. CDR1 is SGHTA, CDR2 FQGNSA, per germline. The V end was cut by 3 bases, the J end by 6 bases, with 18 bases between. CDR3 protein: CASSLGSLTRLNIQYF. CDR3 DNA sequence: TGTGCCAGCAGCTTGGGCAGTTTGACCCGATTAAACATTCAGTACTTC.

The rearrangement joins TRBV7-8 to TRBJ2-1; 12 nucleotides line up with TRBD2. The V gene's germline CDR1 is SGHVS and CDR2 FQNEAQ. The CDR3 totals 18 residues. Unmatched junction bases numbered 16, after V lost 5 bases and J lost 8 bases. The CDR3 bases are TGTGCCAGCAGCCACGGCGCCCTGCTAGCGGGAGGGAAGGATGAGCAGTTCTTC. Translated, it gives CASSHGALLAGGKDEQFF.

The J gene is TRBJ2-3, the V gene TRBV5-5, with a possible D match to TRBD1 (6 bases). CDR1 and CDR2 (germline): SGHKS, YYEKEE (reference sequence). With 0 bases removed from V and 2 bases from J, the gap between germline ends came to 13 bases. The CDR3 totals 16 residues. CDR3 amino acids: CASSLGAGANTDTQYF. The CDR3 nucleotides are TGTGCCAGCAGCTTGGGGGCAGGGGCTAACACAGATACGCAGTATTTT. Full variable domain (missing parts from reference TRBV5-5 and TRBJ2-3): DAGVTQSPTHLIKTRGQQVTLRCSPISGHKSVSWYQQVLGQGPQFIFQYYEKEERGRGNFPDRFSARQFPNYSSELNVNALLLGDSALYLCASSLGAGANTDTQYFGPGTRLTVL.

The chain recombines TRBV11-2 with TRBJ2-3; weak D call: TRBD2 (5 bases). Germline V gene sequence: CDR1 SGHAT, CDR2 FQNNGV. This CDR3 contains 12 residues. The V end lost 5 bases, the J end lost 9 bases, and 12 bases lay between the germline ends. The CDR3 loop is CASSLPGVTQYF. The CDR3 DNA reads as TGTGCCAGCAGCCTCCCCGGGGTCACGCAGTATTTT.

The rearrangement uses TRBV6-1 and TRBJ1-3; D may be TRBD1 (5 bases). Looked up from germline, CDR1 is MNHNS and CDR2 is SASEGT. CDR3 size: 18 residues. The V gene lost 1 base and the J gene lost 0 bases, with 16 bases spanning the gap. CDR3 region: CASSEGWRGIHSGNTIYF. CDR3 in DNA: TGTGCCAGCAGTGAAGGGTGGAGGGGAATACACTCTGGAAACACCATATATTTT.

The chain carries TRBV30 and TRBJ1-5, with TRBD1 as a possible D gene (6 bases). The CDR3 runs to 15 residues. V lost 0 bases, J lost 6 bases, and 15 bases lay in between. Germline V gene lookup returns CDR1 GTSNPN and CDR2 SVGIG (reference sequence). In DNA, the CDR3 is TGTGCCTGGAGTGTACCACAGGGAGGGCGTCAGCCCCAGCATTTT. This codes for CAWSVPQGGRQPQHF.

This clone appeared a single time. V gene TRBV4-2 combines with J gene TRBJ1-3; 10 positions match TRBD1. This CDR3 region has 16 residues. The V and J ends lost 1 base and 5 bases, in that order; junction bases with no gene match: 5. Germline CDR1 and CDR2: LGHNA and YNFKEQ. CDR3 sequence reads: CASSQVSGQGRNTIYF. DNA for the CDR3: TGTGCCAGCAGCCAAGTTTCGGGACAGGGGCGAAACACCATATATTTT.